These 16 T cell receptor beta chains originate from one sample sequenced in a study of CD8+CD57+ T cells in acquired aplastic anemia. Genomic DNA was employed as the template in profiling TCR beta VDJ and CDR3. TCRdb fed the reads into MiXCR, producing one record per CDR3 protein. Of around 180,000 distinct CDR3 sequences detected, 50% to 75% appear once; the ten largest clones hold 45% to 55%. The specimen was sorted CD4+, CD8+, or CD8+CD57+ T cells (not recorded which) from PBMCs. The source is a human donor in good health.

The rearrangement links TRBV24-1 to TRBJ1-3, with a tentative D call TRBD1 (6 bases). Germline loops: CDR1 KGHDR, CDR2 SFDVKD. V lost 3 bases and J lost 4, with 12 bases in between. The CDR3 contains 15 residues. The CDR3 protein is CATSDPRTAGNTIYF. DNA for the CDR3: TGTGCCACCAGTGATCCGAGGACAGCAGGAAACACCATATATTTT.

The J gene is TRBJ2-7, the V gene TRBV2; tentatively, D is TRBD2 (6 bases). V was clipped by 4 bases and J by 0 bases, with 13 bases between them. This CDR3 contains 15 residues. The V gene's germline CDR1 is SNHLY and CDR2 FYNNEI. DNA for the CDR3: TGTGCCAGCAGTGGATGGGGGGTTAGCTCCTACGAGCAGTACTTC. Translation gives CASSGWGVSSYEQYF.

This clonotype was counted a few times. The chain combines TRBV7-6 with TRBJ2-7; 10 bases match TRBD2. This CDR3 is 16 amino acids long. J gave up 3 bases and V 5 bases, and 10 bases lay outside the gene matches. Germline lookup yields CDR1 SGHVS and CDR2 FNYEAQ. CDR3 in DNA: TGTGCCAGCAGCCAGGAACTCCGACTAGCGGGCTACGAGCAGTACTTC. Translation gives CASSQELRLAGYEQYF.

In DNA form, the CDR3 reads TGTGCCACCAGCGACCAGCGGGGGGGCGATACGCAGTATTTT. Protein: CATSDQRGGDTQYF. The V and J genes are TRBV15 and TRBJ2-3; 10 nucleotides agree with TRBD2. The CDR3 has 14 amino acids. Per the germline V gene, CDR1 is LNHNV and CDR2 is YYDKDF (reference sequence). With V trimmed by 5 bases and J by 6 bases, 5 bases remained unmatched.

This clonotype was detected ten times or more. V is TRBV6-2 or TRBV6-3 and J is TRBJ1-1; 8 bases fit TRBD1. The CDR3 covers 13 residues. J gave up 7 bases and V 2 bases, and 3 bases lay outside the gene matches. From germline, CDR1 is MNHEY and CDR2 SVGEGT. The DNA of the CDR3 is TGTGCCAGCAGTTACCAGGGGGCAGTTGAAGCTTTCTTT. Protein: CASSYQGAVEAFF.

This rearrangement joins TRBV19 to TRBJ1-6; D remains ambiguous. This CDR3 has 12 residues. Germline V gene lookup returns CDR1 LNHDA and CDR2 SQIVND (reference sequence). Trimming stripped 5 bases from V and 8 bases from J, with 7 bases between. In DNA form, the CDR3 reads TGTGCCAGTAGTGACCCGTATTCACCCCTCCACTTT. This sequence encodes CASSDPYSPLHF.

About this clonotype: It may be a read error: a sequence one base away is much more abundant. The genes are TRBV7-8 and TRBJ2-7; the match to TRBD2 covers 14 bases. CDR1 SGHVS and CDR2 FQNEAQ come from the germline V gene. CDR3 size: 19 residues. The V segment lost 6 bases and the J segment 7 bases; nucleotides outside the gene matches: 20. The CDR3 bases are TGTGCCAGCAGTGGCCCGACTAGCGGGAGGGCCATGGTTTCGGGGGAGCAGTACTTC. Translated, it gives CASSGPTSGRAMVSGEQYF.

This clonotype has a single count. This chain uses TRBV7-9 with TRBJ2-3; 10 nucleotides align to TRBD2. Losses at the gene ends were 4 bases for V and 2 bases for J; bases not matched to a gene: 9. CDR1 and CDR2 from the germline V gene are SEHNR and FQNEAQ (reference sequence). CDR3 length: 17 amino acids. CDR3 sequence reads: CASSYRTSGPITDTQYF. The CDR3 DNA is TGTGCCAGCAGCTACCGGACTAGCGGTCCCATCACAGATACGCAGTATTTT. The whole variable domain, filled in from reference TRBV7-9 and TRBJ2-3, reads DTGVSQNPRHKITKRGQNVTFRCDPISEHNRLYWYRQTLGQGPEFLTYFQNEAQLEKSRLLSDRFSAERPKGSFSTLEIQRTEQGDSAMYLCASSYRTSGPITDTQYFGPGTRLTVL.

The V gene is TRBV29-1, the J gene TRBJ1-2; D not certain. This CDR3 region has 11 residues. CDR1 is SQVTM and CDR2 is ANQGSEA in the germline V gene. The CDR3 loop reads CSVGGPYGYTF. The DNA of the CDR3 is TGCAGTGTGGGCGGACCTTATGGCTACACCTTC.

This clonotype has at least ten counts. The chain has TRBV7-9 and TRBJ2-3; D call uncertain. Trimming removed 5 bases from V and 6 bases from J, with 6 bases in between. The CDR3 is made up of 11 amino acids. Germline V lookup: CDR1 SEHNR, CDR2 FQNEAQ (reference sequence). CDR3 DNA sequence: TGTGCCAGCAGCCCAAGGGATACGCAGTATTTT. It specifies CASSPRDTQYF.

This chain joins TRBV7-9 and TRBJ1-3; no reliable D call. The CDR3 has 15 amino acids. In germline, CDR1 is SEHNR, CDR2 FQNEAQ (reference sequence). Trimming took 1 base from V and 4 from J, leaving 11 bases between them. The CDR3 here is CASSLDREVGNTIYF. CDR3 in DNA: TGTGCCAGCAGCTTAGACAGAGAAGTAGGAAACACCATATATTTT.

This clonotype was found once. V is TRBV29-1 and J is TRBJ2-3, with D perhaps matching TRBD2 (6 bases). The germline V gene has CDR1 SQVTM and CDR2 ANQGSEA. The CDR3 has 14 residues. CDR3 in amino acids: CTVPSATSTDTQYF. In nucleotides, the CDR3 is TGCACCGTCCCTAGCGCCACTAGCACAGATACGCAGTATTTT.

This clonotype turned up a few times. The chain recombines TRBV10-3 with TRBJ1-6; D not resolved. V lost 2 bases to trimming and J lost 6 bases, with 8 bases between them. Germline V gives CDR1 ENHRY, CDR2 SYGVKD. The CDR3 runs 14 residues. CDR3 DNA sequence: TGTGCCATCAGTGAGGATAGTGCTAATTCACCCCTCCACTTT. It encodes CAISEDSANSPLHF.

V and J are TRBV20-1 and TRBJ2-1; D is ambiguous. Germline V gene data show CDR1 as DFQATT and CDR2 as SNEGSKA (reference sequence). The CDR3 sequence is 14 residues long. V dropped 3 bases and J dropped 1 base, with 10 bases sitting between them. The DNA of the CDR3 is TGCAGTGCTAGTGCACCCTCTTCCTACAATGAGCAGTTCTTC. It yields the protein CSASAPSSYNEQFF.

The V gene is TRBV20-1, the J gene TRBJ2-7; D perhaps matches TRBD2 (5 bases). Germline CDR1 and CDR2: DFQATT and SNEGSKA (reference sequence). The CDR3 sequence is 13 residues long. Trimming took off 0 bases at V and 3 bases at J, with 9 bases between the two ends. The CDR3 spells CSARDSTSYEQYF. In DNA form, the CDR3 reads TGCAGTGCTAGAGATAGTACTAGCTACGAGCAGTACTTC.

The rearrangement uses TRBV5-1 and TRBJ2-1; 7 bases align to TRBD1. Germline trimming cut 5 bases from V and 2 bases from J; bases unmatched to any gene: 7. The V gene's germline CDR1 is SGHRS and CDR2 YFSETQ. The CDR3 contains 15 residues. CDR3 DNA sequence: TGCGCCAGCAGACCTGGGACAGAAACCTACAATGAGCAGTTCTTC. Protein: CASRPGTETYNEQFF.